This is a list of T cell receptor beta chains from one sample in a study of blood T cell repertoires in COVID-19. Data came from immunoSEQ multiplex PCR; TCRdb stores just in-frame clones and leaves some out. The table records 500,000 to 600,000 clones, 70% to 90% of them present only once. What was sequenced was peripheral blood. The receptors here all came from a woman aged 45-65 years with COVID-19, enrolled during active disease. Both conserved end residues are part of each CDR3. A D gene is named only where the DNA matches it firmly. Only some rows state a clone size, as once, few, many or a class for expanded clones.

J,D,V,size,DNA,CDR3
TRBJ1-2,TRBD1,TRBV5-6,-,TGTGCCAGCAGCTCTACAGGGGGCGACTATGGCTACACCTTC,CASSSTGGDYGYTF
TRBJ2-6,-,TRBV11-2,-,TGTGCCAGCTCGTATAGGGGGGGTTACTCTGGGGCCAACGTCCTGACTTTC,CASSYRGGYSGANVLTF
TRBJ2-3,-,TRBV7-2,-,TGTGCCAGCAGCGCGATTACTACCTACGCTAGCACAGATACGCAGTATTTT,CASSAITTYASTDTQYF
TRBJ2-7,-,TRBV9,-,TGTGCCAGCAGCGTAGATCGGGTCGAGGACGAGCAGTACTTC,CASSVDRVEDEQYF
TRBJ2-7,-,TRBV12-5,few,TGTGCTAGTGGTTGGGGTCGGGGGACCTACGAGCAGTACTTC,CASGWGRGTYEQYF
TRBJ2-7,TRBD2,TRBV19,-,TGTGCCAGTAGTCGGACTAGCGGGAACTACGAGCAGTACTTC,CASSRTSGNYEQYF
TRBJ2-1,TRBD1,TRBV11-2,-,TGTGCCAGCACCTTGGGGGACAGGCATATAAATGAGCAGTTCTTC,CASTLGDRHINEQFF
TRBJ1-4,TRBD1,TRBV5-1,-,TGCGCCAGCAGCCCGGCTGGGACAGGGGATGAAAAACTGTTTTTT,CASSPAGTGDEKLFF
TRBJ2-7,-,TRBV10-1,-,TGCGCCAGCAGTGAGTACAGTGGAGGTAGCGAGCAGTACTTC,CASSEYSGGSEQYF
TRBJ2-1,-,TRBV18,once,TGTGCCAGCTCACCAGGACAGACTCAGGGTGTGTTCTTC,CASSPGQTQGVFF
TRBJ2-5,TRBD1,TRBV9,-,TGTGCCAGCAGCGCTTTGACAGGGGGCCTGGAGACCCAGTACTTC,CASSALTGGLETQYF
TRBJ1-3,-,TRBV5-5,-,TGTGCCAGCAGCCTAGGACAGTCCTCTGGAAACACCATATATTTT,CASSLGQSSGNTIYF
TRBJ1-3,-,TRBV6-5,-,TGTGCCAGCAGTCAGGAGGCTTCTGGAAACACCATATATTTT,CASSQEASGNTIYF
TRBJ1-1,TRBD1,TRBV29-1,-,TGCAGCGTTTTCGTTACAGGGGCAGCTGAAGCTTTCTTT,CSVFVTGAAEAFF
TRBJ1-3,-,TRBV5-1,-,TGCGCCAGCAGCTTGGTGGGGGGTCGGAACCTTGGAAACACCATATATTTT,CASSLVGGRNLGNTIYF
TRBJ2-2,-,TRBV7-9,-,TGTGCCAGCGTTTCGGTCGGCACCGAGCGCGGGGAGCTGTTTTTT,CASVSVGTERGELFF
TRBJ2-5,-,TRBV5-1,-,TGCGCCAGCAGCTTGAGTTTCTCCCCCCTTGCGGGGAAGGAGACCCAGTACTTC,CASSLSFSPLAGKETQYF
TRBJ1-2,-,TRBV9,-,TGTGCCAGCAGCGTAGTGGCAGGGGTCGGCTATGGCTACACCTTC,CASSVVAGVGYGYTF
TRBJ2-7,TRBD1,TRBV12-3/TRBV12-4,-,TGTGCCAGCAGTACGGACAGGGGCCACGAGCAGTACTTC,CASSTDRGHEQYF
TRBJ2-7,-,TRBV6-1,-,TGTGCCAGCAGTGAAGGTGGCAGGGGATATTACGAGCAGTACTTC,CASSEGGRGYYEQYF
TRBJ2-7,TRBD1,TRBV6-5,-,TGTGCCAGCAGCAAGGACAGGGTGAGCTCCTACGAGCAGTACTTC,CASSKDRVSSYEQYF
TRBJ2-5,TRBD1,TRBV19,once,TGTGCCAGTACCCAAGATCCGGACAGGGCTCAGGAGACCCAGTACTTC,CASTQDPDRAQETQYF
TRBJ1-1,TRBD1,TRBV30,-,TGTGCCTGGGACAGGGTGAACACTGAAGCTTTCTTT,CAWDRVNTEAFF
TRBJ1-5,-,TRBV6-1,-,TGTGCCAGCAGTGAACAAGGACATAGCAATCAGCCCCAGCATTTT,CASSEQGHSNQPQHF